The 32 T cell receptor beta chains in this list originate from one sample, sequenced in a study of response to subunit inactivated influenza vaccine (dated by TCRdb to the late 2010s). Libraries were constructed by RT-PCR. For sequencing, an Illumina HiSeq 2500 was employed. Clones were called with MiXCR by TCRdb after fastp trimmed the public reads at Q25, and only in-frame beta chains were retained. Here each entry gathers all rows of one CDR3 protein and keeps the most common genes and DNA. The sample data list 300,000 to 350,000 distinct CDR3 sequences, and about 20% of these were observed just once. The ten largest clones represent 10% to 13% of the sample. Sequences were derived from PBMCs from blood, sampled less than 22 months after vaccination. Receptor source: a man between 45 and 75 years old who received an inactivated influenza vaccine. Donor details come from another sample of the same person, matched by shared clones.

This clonotype was detected a few times. The chain carries TRBV7-2 and TRBJ1-5; D unresolved. This CDR3 is 14 amino acids long. Germline lookup yields CDR1 SGHTA and CDR2 FQGNSA. The V end was cut by 5 bases, the J end by 2 bases, with 10 bases between. CDR3 bases: TGTGCCAGCAGCCGGGCCTGGGGCAATCAGCCCCAGCATTTT. This encodes CASSRAWGNQPQHF. Together with reference TRBV7-2 and TRBJ1-5, the CDR3 gives the full variable domain: GAGVSQSPSNKVTEKGKDVELRCDPISGHTALYWYRQSLGQGLEFLIYFQGNSAPDKSGLPSDRFSAERTGGSVSTLTIQRTQQEDSAVYLCASSRAWGNQPQHFGDGTRLSIL.

The V gene is TRBV7-9, the J gene TRBJ2-2, with D unclear. Trimming removed 5 bases from V and 9 bases from J, with 16 bases in between. The CDR3 is 14 amino acids. The germline V gene has CDR1 SEHNR and CDR2 FQNEAQ (reference sequence). This CDR3 reads CASSPVAGPRELFF. As DNA, the CDR3 is TGTGCCAGCAGCCCAGTCGCAGGCCCACGGGAGCTGTTTTTT.

This clonotype was seen a few times. The V gene is TRBV6-5, the J gene TRBJ1-4; 7 nucleotides match TRBD1. V was clipped by 0 bases and J by 4 bases; unmatched bases: 11. This CDR3 is 18 amino acids long. Germline CDR1 reads MNHEY; CDR2 reads SVGAGI. The CDR3 region is CASSYSPGQRDFNEKLFF. The CDR3 DNA reads as TGTGCCAGCAGTTACTCCCCGGGACAGCGGGACTTTAATGAAAAACTGTTTTTT.

The chain combines TRBV29-1 with TRBJ2-7, with D possibly matching TRBD2 (6 bases). CDR1 and CDR2 (germline): SQVTM, ANQGSEA. The CDR3 is 13 residues long. V was trimmed by 6 bases and J by 1 base, leaving 13 bases between them. CDR3 sequence: CSVQDGGSYEQYF. The CDR3 DNA reads as TGCAGCGTCCAGGACGGAGGGTCCTACGAGCAGTACTTC.

This clonotype has more than one count but fewer than ten. The rearrangement links TRBV12-3 or TRBV12-4 to TRBJ2-7; D call uncertain. Trimming shortened V by 5 bases and J by 2 bases, and 19 bases separated the two germline ends. CDR3 length: 16 amino acids. The CDR3 loop is CASSPYRSEGAYEQYF. DNA for the CDR3: TGTGCCAGCAGTCCCTACCGGTCCGAAGGTGCCTACGAGCAGTACTTC.

This clonotype was counted only a few times. The chain has TRBV12-3 or TRBV12-4 and TRBJ1-1; D ambiguous. The CDR3 runs 13 residues. Trimming stripped 5 bases from V and 1 base from J, with 8 bases between. The CDR3 DNA reads as TGTGCCAGCAGTGCCCTGGCGAACACTGAAGCTTTCTTT. It yields the protein CASSALANTEAFF.

This clonotype appeared a few times. The genes are TRBV13 and TRBJ1-1; 8 nucleotides agree with TRBD1. Trimming at V came to 1 base and at J to 1 base, leaving 11 bases not matched to a gene. Germline-derived CDR1 and CDR2 are PRHDT and FYEKMQ (reference sequence). The CDR3 covers 18 residues. The CDR3 region has the DNA TGTGCCAGCAGCTTAGACCTGGACAGGGTGCTAACGAACACTGAAGCTTTCTTT. It encodes CASSLDLDRVLTNTEAFF.

This clonotype came up a few times. CDR3 DNA: TGTGCCAGCAGCTCCCCCAATTACAGGGCTGCCACCATATATTTT. This codes for CASSSPNYRAATIYF. The chain joins TRBV11-2 to TRBJ1-3, with TRBD1 as a possible D gene (6 bases). V dropped 4 bases and J dropped 9 bases, with 19 bases sitting between them. Germline V CDR1 and CDR2: SGHAT, FQNNGV. This CDR3 comprises 15 residues.

This clonotype was counted a few times. The chain combines TRBV4-3 with TRBJ1-6, with no clear D. The ends were cut back, 0 bases at V and 0 bases at J, with 12 bases in the middle. Germline loops: CDR1 LGHNA, CDR2 YSLEER. The length of the CDR3 is 18 residues. The CDR3 DNA sequence: TGCGCCAGCAGCCAAGAAGTGCCGGATAGCTCCTATAATTCACCCCTCCACTTT. Its translation is CASSQEVPDSSYNSPLHF.

The rearrangement links TRBV18 to TRBJ2-7; D gene ambiguous. Germline assignment: CDR1 KGHSH and CDR2 LQKENI. The CDR3 contains 13 residues. V lost 0 bases and J lost 2, with 5 bases in between. CDR3 residues: CASSPPGPYEQYF. The CDR3 DNA sequence: TGTGCCAGCTCACCACCTGGTCCCTACGAGCAGTACTTC.

The genes are TRBV28 and TRBJ1-3; 11 bases are shared with TRBD1. J lost 3 bases, V lost 4 bases, and 5 bases had no gene match. CDR3 length equals 16 residues. CDR1 and CDR2 from the germline V gene are MDHEN and SYDVKM. CDR3 sequence: CASSSWDRGFGNTIYF. CDR3 sequence (DNA): TGTGCCAGCAGTTCCTGGGACAGGGGGTTTGGAAACACCATATATTTT.

The sample holds a few counts of this clonotype. The gene calls are TRBV20-1 and TRBJ1-5; no clear D gene. Germline-derived CDR1 and CDR2 are DFQATT and SNEGSKA (reference sequence). This CDR3 is built from 14 residues. V gave up 0 bases and J gave up 6 bases, with 12 bases separating them. The CDR3 region has the DNA TGCAGTGCTAGAGATCCTCGGGTAGGTCAGCCCCAGCATTTT. Protein: CSARDPRVGQPQHF.

V and J are TRBV20-1 and TRBJ1-2, with 7 nucleotides matching TRBD1. There are 13 residues in the CDR3. Germline V CDR1 and CDR2: DFQATT, SNEGSKA (reference sequence). V lost 3 bases to trimming and J lost 2 bases; unmatched junction nucleotides: 3. CDR3 sequence: CSARDRSNYGYTF. DNA of the CDR3: TGCAGTGCTAGGGACAGGTCCAACTATGGCTACACCTTC.

V and J are TRBV9 and TRBJ2-1; perhaps TRBD1 as D (6 bases). The CDR3 is made up of 15 amino acids. V lost 0 bases and J 4 bases, leaving 11 bases between the germline ends. Germline V gene sequence: CDR1 SGDLS, CDR2 YYNGEE. CDR3 residues: CASSVGQGPYNEQFF. The CDR3 DNA reads TGTGCCAGCAGCGTAGGGCAGGGGCCATACAATGAGCAGTTCTTC.

This clonotype showed up just a few times. The chain joins TRBV3-1 to TRBJ1-3; D is possibly TRBD1 (5 bases). Germline V gene lookup returns CDR1 LGHDT and CDR2 YNNKEL (reference sequence). The V end was cut by 1 base, the J end by 7 bases, with 14 bases between. This CDR3 has 15 residues. The CDR3 DNA is TGTGCCAGCAGCCAAGGGGGCAGGGAGCGGAACACCATATATTTT. The encoded protein is CASSQGGRERNTIYF.

This clonotype was seen more than once but under ten times. The chain links TRBV11-2 to TRBJ2-3; D is possibly TRBD1 (7 bases). In germline, CDR1 is SGHAT, CDR2 FQNNGV. The ends were cut back, 5 bases at V and 0 bases at J, with 21 bases in the middle. The CDR3 spans 18 residues. CDR3 bases: TGTGCCAGCAGCCCCAAAGAGTACAGGGGACTTAGCACAGATACGCAGTATTTT. Its protein product is CASSPKEYRGLSTDTQYF.

The chain employs TRBV12-3 or TRBV12-4 and TRBJ1-2; tentatively, D is TRBD1 (5 bases). V shed 0 bases and J shed 4 bases, with 9 bases lying between them. The CDR3 is 14 amino acids. CDR3 coding DNA: TGTGCCAGCAGTTTAGCGCTTACAGGCTATGGCTACACCTTC. Its translation is CASSLALTGYGYTF.

The gene calls are TRBV12-3 or TRBV12-4 and TRBJ2-3; 11 nucleotides align to TRBD2. Losses at the gene ends were 7 bases for V and 4 bases for J; bases not matched to a gene: 10. CDR3 length equals 16 residues. The CDR3 DNA follows: TGTGCCAGCACCCCTTCCGGGACTAGCGGTGCAGATACGCAGTATTTT. Amino acids: CASTPSGTSGADTQYF.

The chain has TRBV7-2 and TRBJ2-1; possibly TRBD2 for D (5 bases). Looked up from germline, CDR1 is SGHTA and CDR2 is FQGNSA. This CDR3 is built from 16 residues. Trimming cost V 4 bases and J 0 bases, with 13 bases left between them. CDR3 residues: CASSWTARFSYNEQFF. CDR3 nucleotide sequence: TGTGCCAGCAGCTGGACTGCCCGCTTCTCCTACAATGAGCAGTTCTTC.

This clonotype came up a few times. In DNA form, the CDR3 reads TGCAGCGTCCTTCGGGCATCGCGGGATGGCTACACCTTC. This gives the protein CSVLRASRDGYTF. The chain is built from TRBV29-1 and TRBJ1-2; D gene uncertain. This CDR3 comprises 13 residues. CDR1 and CDR2 from the germline V gene are SQVTM and ANQGSEA. V lost 6 bases, J lost 6 bases, and 17 bases lay in between. The variable domain in full, completed from reference TRBV29-1 and TRBJ1-2, reads SAVISQKPSRDICQRGTSLTIQCQVDSQVTMMFWYRQQPGQSLTLIATANQGSEATYESGFVIDKFPISRPNLTFSTLTVSNMSPEDSSIYLCSVLRASRDGYTFGSGTRLTVV.

The sample holds a few counts of this clonotype. The gene calls are TRBV7-2 and TRBJ1-5; TRBD1 might be the D (6 bases). The ends were cut back, 4 bases at V and 3 bases at J, with 16 bases in the middle. Germline CDR1 and CDR2: SGHTA and FQGNSA. There are 16 residues in the CDR3. This CDR3 reads CASSSRPRGDNQPQHF. Here the CDR3 DNA reads TGTGCCAGCAGCTCCCGGCCGAGGGGGGACAATCAGCCCCAGCATTTT.

The J gene is TRBJ1-1, the V gene TRBV4-1, with D possibly matching TRBD1 (5 bases). Germline V CDR1 and CDR2: MGHRA, YSYEKL. The V and J ends lost 1 base and 4 bases respectively, with 16 bases between them. The CDR3 consists of 16 residues. CDR3 sequence reads: CASSQVFRGRATEAFF. The CDR3 DNA follows: TGCGCCAGCAGCCAAGTTTTTAGGGGAAGGGCCACTGAAGCTTTCTTT.

J is TRBJ1-2 and V is TRBV20-1; 11 nucleotides agree with TRBD1. After removal of 5 bases from V and 4 bases from J, the junction contained 3 bases not matched to a gene. Germline V gene lookup returns CDR1 DFQATT and CDR2 SNEGSKA (reference sequence). This CDR3 is built from 13 residues. This chain's CDR3 is CSAGQGATYGYTF. The DNA for the CDR3 is TGCAGTGCTGGACAGGGGGCAACCTATGGCTACACCTTC.

A few counts support this clonotype. The rearrangement uses TRBV18 and TRBJ2-5; 8 positions agree with TRBD1. Germline V gene sequence: CDR1 KGHSH, CDR2 LQKENI. This CDR3 is built from 19 residues. Trimming cost V 3 bases and J 0 bases; bases outside gene matches: 15. The CDR3 DNA sequence: TGTGCCAGCTCACCGCACCCTGACAGGGGACGACCTCACCAAGAGACCCAGTACTTC. Translating gives CASSPHPDRGRPHQETQYF.

This clonotype showed up just a few times. CDR3 nucleotides: TGTGCCACCAGTGATTTGTCTAGCGGGAGACCCAATGAGCAGTTCTTC. Amino acids: CATSDLSSGRPNEQFF. This chain uses TRBV24-1 with TRBJ2-1; TRBD2 matches at 10 bases. Germline V gene data show CDR1 as KGHDR and CDR2 as SFDVKD. CDR3 size: 16 residues. Trimming took 0 bases from V and 6 from J; bases not matched to a gene: 4.

The rearrangement joins TRBV9 to TRBJ1-2; D perhaps matches TRBD1 (5 bases). V shed 4 bases and J shed 3 bases, with 13 bases lying between them. This CDR3 is built from 14 residues. Germline V gene sequence: CDR1 SGDLS, CDR2 YYNGEE. The CDR3 region is CASSTGLGDYGYTF. The CDR3 DNA follows: TGTGCCAGCAGCACCGGACTGGGGGACTATGGCTACACCTTC.

In this sample, this clonotype turned up many times. The chain links TRBV10-3 to TRBJ2-3; 7 nucleotides agree with TRBD2. The V gene's germline CDR1 is ENHRY and CDR2 SYGVKD. With 3 bases clipped from V and 0 bases from J, the junction kept 12 bases outside the gene matches. There are 18 residues in the CDR3. The CDR3 protein is CAISDRLLAVVSTDTQYF. Written as DNA, the CDR3 is TGTGCCATCAGTGATCGTCTGCTAGCGGTTGTTAGCACAGATACGCAGTATTTT.

This clonotype was observed once. The rearrangement uses TRBV20-1 and TRBJ2-1; 13 bases line up with TRBD2. Trimming at V came to 5 bases and at J to 7 bases, leaving 11 bases not matched to a gene. Per the germline V gene, CDR1 is DFQATT and CDR2 is SNEGSKA (reference sequence). This CDR3 spans 16 amino acids. CDR3 amino acids: CSAVTPGLAGLNEQFF. CDR3 bases: TGCAGTGCTGTCACCCCGGGACTAGCGGGGCTGAATGAGCAGTTCTTC.

The V call is TRBV9, the J call TRBJ2-5; D is possibly TRBD2 (5 bases). Germline V gene sequence: CDR1 SGDLS, CDR2 YYNGEE. V lost 4 bases, J lost 3 bases, and 7 bases lay in between. The CDR3 length is 12 residues. The CDR3 region has the DNA TGTGCCAGCAGCACCGGGGAAGAGACCCAGTACTTC. Its protein is CASSTGEETQYF.

The chain recombines TRBV11-2 with TRBJ1-1, with D perhaps TRBD1 (6 bases). Germline CDR1 is SGHAT and CDR2 is FQNNGV. The ends were cut back, 1 base at V and 3 bases at J, with 30 bases in the middle. The CDR3 spans 21 residues. In DNA, the CDR3 is TGTGCCAGCAGCTTAGTCCTCTCCCTTAAACCTGACAGGCCGCCTGACACTGAAGCTTTCTTT. Translating it yields CASSLVLSLKPDRPPDTEAFF.

The V call is TRBV5-1, the J call TRBJ2-7; unclear D gene. Trimming shortened V by 3 bases and J by 4 bases, and 8 bases separated the two germline ends. This CDR3 comprises 12 residues. CDR1 and CDR2 from the germline V gene are SGHRS and YFSETQ. The CDR3 spells CASSSGLYEQYF. The CDR3 nucleotides are TGCGCCAGCAGCTCAGGATTGTACGAGCAGTACTTC.

Concerning this clonotype: With a much larger clone just one base away, this may be a read error. This chain joins TRBV29-1 and TRBJ1-3, with 7 nucleotides matching TRBD1. The CDR3 covers 13 residues. Germline V gives CDR1 SQVTM, CDR2 ANQGSEA. CDR3 in DNA: TGCAGCGTCCAACAGGGGACTGGAAACACCTTATATTTT. Protein sequence: CSVQQGTGNTLYF. Supplemented by reference TRBV29-1 and TRBJ1-3, the full variable domain reads SAVISQKPSRDICQRGTSLTIQCQVDSQVTMMFWYRQQPGQSLTLIATANQGSEATYESGFVIDKFPISRPNLTFSTLTVSNMSPEDSSIYLCSVQQGTGNTLYFGEGSWLTVV.